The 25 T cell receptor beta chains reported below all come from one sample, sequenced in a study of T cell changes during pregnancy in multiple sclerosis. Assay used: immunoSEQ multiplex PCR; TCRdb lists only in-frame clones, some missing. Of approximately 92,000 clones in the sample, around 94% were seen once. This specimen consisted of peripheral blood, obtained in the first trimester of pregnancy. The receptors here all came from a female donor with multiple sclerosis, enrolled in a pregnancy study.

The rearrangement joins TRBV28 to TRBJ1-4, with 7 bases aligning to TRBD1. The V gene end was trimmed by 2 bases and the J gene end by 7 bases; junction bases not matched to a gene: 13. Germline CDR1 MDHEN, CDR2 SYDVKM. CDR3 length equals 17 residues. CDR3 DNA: TGTGCCAGCAGTTTACCTAGGGGCGGGACAGCTGGTGAAAAACTGTTTTTT. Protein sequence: CASSLPRGGTAGEKLFF.

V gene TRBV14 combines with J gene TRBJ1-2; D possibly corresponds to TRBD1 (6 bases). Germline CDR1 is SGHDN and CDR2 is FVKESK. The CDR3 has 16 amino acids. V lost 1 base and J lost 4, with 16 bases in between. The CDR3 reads CASSQVWGDRFYGYTF. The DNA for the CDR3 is TGTGCCAGCAGCCAAGTTTGGGGAGACAGGTTCTATGGCTACACCTTC.

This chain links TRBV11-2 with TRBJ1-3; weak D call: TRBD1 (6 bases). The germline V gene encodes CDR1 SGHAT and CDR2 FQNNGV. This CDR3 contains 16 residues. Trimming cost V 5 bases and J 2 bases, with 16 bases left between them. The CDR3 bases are TGTGCCAGCAGCACCGTAAGGGGGAAACCTGGAAACACCATATATTTT. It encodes CASSTVRGKPGNTIYF.

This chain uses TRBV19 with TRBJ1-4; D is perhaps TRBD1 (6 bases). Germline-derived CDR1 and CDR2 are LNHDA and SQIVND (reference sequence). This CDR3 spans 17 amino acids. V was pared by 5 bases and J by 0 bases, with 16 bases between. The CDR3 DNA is TGTGCCAGTAGTTTCCGGACAGCGCAAACAACTAATGAAAAACTGTTTTTT. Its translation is CASSFRTAQTTNEKLFF. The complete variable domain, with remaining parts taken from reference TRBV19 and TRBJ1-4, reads DGGITQSPKYLFRKEGQNVTLSCEQNLNHDAMYWYRQDPGQGLRLIYYSQIVNDFQKGDIAEGYSVSREKKESFPLTVTSAQKNPTAFYLCASSFRTAQTTNEKLFFGSGTQLSVL.

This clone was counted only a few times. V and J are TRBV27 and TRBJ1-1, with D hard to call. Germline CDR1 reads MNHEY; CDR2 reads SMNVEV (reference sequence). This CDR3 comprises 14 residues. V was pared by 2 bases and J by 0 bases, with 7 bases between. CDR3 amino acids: CASSLGRMNTEAFF. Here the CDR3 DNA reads TGTGCCAGCAGTTTAGGGAGAATGAACACTGAAGCTTTCTTT.

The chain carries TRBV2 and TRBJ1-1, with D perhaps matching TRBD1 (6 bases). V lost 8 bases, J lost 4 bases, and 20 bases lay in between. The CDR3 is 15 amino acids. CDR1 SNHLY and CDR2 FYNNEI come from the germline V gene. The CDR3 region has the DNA TGTGCCAGCGGACTCGAGTCAGGGGCTGTCACTGAAGCTTTCTTT. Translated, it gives CASGLESGAVTEAFF.

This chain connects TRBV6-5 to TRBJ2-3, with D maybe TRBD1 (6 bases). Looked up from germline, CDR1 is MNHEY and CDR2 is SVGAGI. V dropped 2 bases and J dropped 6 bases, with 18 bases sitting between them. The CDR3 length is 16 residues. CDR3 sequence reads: CASSYGGTTIGDTQYF. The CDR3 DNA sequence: TGTGCCAGCAGTTACGGTGGGACAACGATAGGGGATACGCAGTATTTT.

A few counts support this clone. The CDR3 DNA is TGTGCCAGCAGCTTCGGGACAGGGGATGAAGCTTTCTTT. Its protein product is CASSFGTGDEAFF. This sequence joins TRBV7-3 and TRBJ1-1; 10 positions match TRBD1. After removal of 3 bases from V and 7 bases from J, the junction contained 2 bases not matched to a gene. This CDR3 is built from 13 residues. CDR1 is SGHTA and CDR2 is FQGTGA in the germline V gene.

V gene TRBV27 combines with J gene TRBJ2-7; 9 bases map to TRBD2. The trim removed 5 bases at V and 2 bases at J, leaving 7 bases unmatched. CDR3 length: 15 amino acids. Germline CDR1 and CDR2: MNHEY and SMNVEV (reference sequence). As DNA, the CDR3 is TGTGCCAGCAGTCCCGGACTAGCGTTAGCCTACGAGCAGTACTTC. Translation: CASSPGLALAYEQYF.

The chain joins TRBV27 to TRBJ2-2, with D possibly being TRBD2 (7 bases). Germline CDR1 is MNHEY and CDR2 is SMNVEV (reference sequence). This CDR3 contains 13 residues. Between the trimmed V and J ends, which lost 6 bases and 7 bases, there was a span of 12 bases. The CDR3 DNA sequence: TGTGCCAGCAGGCTAGGGGGGGTCGGGGAGCTGTTTTTT. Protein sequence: CASRLGGVGELFF.

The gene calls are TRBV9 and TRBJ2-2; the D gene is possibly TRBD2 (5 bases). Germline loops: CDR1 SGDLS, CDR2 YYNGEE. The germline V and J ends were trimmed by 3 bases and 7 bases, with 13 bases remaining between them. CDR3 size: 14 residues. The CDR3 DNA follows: TGTGCCAGCAGCGGGACTTTTCAACTCGGGGAGCTGTTTTTT. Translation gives CASSGTFQLGELFF.

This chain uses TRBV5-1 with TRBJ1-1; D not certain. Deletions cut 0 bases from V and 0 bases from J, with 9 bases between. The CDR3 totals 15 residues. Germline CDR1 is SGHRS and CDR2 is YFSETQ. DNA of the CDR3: TGCGCCAGCAGCTTGGTTGGCAGTGTGAACACTGAAGCTTTCTTT. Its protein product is CASSLVGSVNTEAFF.

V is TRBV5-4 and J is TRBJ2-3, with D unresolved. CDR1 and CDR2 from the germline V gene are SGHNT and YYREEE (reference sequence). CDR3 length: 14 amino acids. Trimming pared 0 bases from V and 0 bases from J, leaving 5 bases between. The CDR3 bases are TGTGCCAGCAGCTTGGCGACTAGCACAGATACGCAGTATTTT. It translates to CASSLATSTDTQYF.

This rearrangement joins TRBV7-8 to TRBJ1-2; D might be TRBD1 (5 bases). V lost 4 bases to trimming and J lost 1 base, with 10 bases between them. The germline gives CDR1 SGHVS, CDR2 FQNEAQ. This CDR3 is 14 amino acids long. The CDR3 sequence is CASSSQQVNYGYTF. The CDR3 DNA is TGTGCCAGCAGCTCGCAACAGGTTAACTATGGCTACACCTTC.

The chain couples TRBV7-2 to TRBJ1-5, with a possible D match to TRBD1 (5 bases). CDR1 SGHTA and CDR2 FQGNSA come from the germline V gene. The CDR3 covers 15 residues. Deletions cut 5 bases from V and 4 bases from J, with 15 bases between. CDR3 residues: CASSAAGVENQPQHF. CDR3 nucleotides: TGTGCCAGCAGCGCTGCGGGGGTGGAGAATCAGCCCCAGCATTTT.

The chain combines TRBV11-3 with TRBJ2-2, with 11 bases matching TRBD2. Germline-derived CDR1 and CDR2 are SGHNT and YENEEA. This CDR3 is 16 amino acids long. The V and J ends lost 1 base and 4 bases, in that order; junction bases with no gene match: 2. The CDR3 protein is CASSLALAGVTGELFF. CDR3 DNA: TGTGCCAGCAGCTTAGCACTAGCGGGAGTCACCGGGGAGCTGTTTTTT.

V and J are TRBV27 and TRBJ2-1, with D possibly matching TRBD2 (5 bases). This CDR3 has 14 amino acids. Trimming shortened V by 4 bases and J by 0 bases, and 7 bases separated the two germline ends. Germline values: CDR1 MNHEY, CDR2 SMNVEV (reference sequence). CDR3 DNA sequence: TGTGCCAGCAGTTACAGCGGCTCCTACAATGAGCAGTTCTTC. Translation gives CASSYSGSYNEQFF.

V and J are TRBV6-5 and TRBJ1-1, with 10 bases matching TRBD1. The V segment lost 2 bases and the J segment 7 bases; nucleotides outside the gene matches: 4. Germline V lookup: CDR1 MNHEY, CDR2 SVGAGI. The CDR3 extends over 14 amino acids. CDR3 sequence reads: CASSYRQGAGEAFF. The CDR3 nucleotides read TGTGCCAGCAGTTACCGACAGGGGGCTGGTGAAGCTTTCTTT.

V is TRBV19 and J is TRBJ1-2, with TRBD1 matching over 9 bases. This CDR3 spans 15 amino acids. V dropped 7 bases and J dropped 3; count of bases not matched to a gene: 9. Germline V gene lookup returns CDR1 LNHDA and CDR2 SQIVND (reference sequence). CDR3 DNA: TGTGCCAGTACCAGGGGACAGGGCGGCTACTATGGCTACACCTTC. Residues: CASTRGQGGYYGYTF.

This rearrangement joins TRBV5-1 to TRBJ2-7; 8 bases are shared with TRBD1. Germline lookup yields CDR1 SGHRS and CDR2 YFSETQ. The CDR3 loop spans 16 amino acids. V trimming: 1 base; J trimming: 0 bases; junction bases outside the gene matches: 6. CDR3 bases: TGCGCCAGCAGCTTGATGACAGGGGTGTTCTCCTACGAGCAGTACTTC. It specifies CASSLMTGVFSYEQYF.

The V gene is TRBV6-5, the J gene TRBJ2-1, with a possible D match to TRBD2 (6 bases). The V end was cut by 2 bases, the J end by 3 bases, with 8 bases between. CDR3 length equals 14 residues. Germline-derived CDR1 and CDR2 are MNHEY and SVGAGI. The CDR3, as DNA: TGTGCCAGCAGTTACGGAGGGATCTACAATGAGCAGTTCTTC. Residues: CASSYGGIYNEQFF.

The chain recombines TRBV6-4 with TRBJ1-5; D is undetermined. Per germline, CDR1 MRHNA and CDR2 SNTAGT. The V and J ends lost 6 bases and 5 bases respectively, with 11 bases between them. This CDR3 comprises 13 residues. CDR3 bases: TGTGCCAGCAGCGAAAGAGAGGATCAGCCCCAGCATTTT. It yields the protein CASSEREDQPQHF.

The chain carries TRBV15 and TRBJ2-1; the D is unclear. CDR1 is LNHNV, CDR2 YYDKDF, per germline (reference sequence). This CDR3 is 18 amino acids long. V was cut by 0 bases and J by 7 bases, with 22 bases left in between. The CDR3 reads CATSRDPMESLGRNEQFF. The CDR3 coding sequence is TGTGCCACCAGCAGAGATCCGATGGAGTCTTTAGGTAGGAATGAGCAGTTCTTC.

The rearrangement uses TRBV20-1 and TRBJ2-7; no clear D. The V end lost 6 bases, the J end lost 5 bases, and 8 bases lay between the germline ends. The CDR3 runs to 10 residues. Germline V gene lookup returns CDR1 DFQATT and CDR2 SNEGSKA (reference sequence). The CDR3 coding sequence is TGCAGTGCCCGGGTGAACGAGCAGTACTTC. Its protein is CSARVNEQYF.

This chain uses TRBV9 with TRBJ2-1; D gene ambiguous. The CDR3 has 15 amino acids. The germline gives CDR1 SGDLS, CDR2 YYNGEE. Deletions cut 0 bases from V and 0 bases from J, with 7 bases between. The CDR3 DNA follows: TGTGCCAGCAGCGTAGATCCTAGCTCCTACAATGAGCAGTTCTTC. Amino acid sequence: CASSVDPSSYNEQFF.